Listed here are 13 T cell receptor beta chains from one sample, sequenced in a study of shared clonotypes between healthy human individuals. Repertoires were generated with immunoSEQ multiplex PCR, while TCRdb's copy carries only in-frame clones and drops some. Of roughly 300,000 clones in the sample, about 73% were seen once. Sample: memory CD4+ T cells sorted from blood. The subset here: CD45RA-negative fraction. These receptor sequences come from a man aged 25 to 40 in good health.

The rearrangement uses TRBV18 and TRBJ1-5, with D possibly matching TRBD1 (6 bases). Trimming shortened V by 8 bases and J by 4 bases, and 12 bases separated the two germline ends. The CDR3 sequence is 13 residues long. From germline, CDR1 is KGHSH and CDR2 LQKENI. The CDR3 here is CASTRDKNQPQHF. The CDR3 DNA sequence: TGTGCCAGCACGCGGGACAAGAATCAGCCCCAGCATTTT.

This clone was seen a few times. Distinct nucleotide sequences in the sample also encode this CDR3. The V and J genes are TRBV7-9 and TRBJ2-7, with 8 nucleotides matching TRBD2. The CDR3 length is 14 residues. Germline assignment: CDR1 SEHNR and CDR2 FQNEAQ (reference sequence). With 1 base clipped from V and 4 bases from J, the junction kept 3 bases outside the gene matches. The CDR3 here is CASSLGGLGYEQYF. The CDR3 DNA reads as TGTGCCAGCAGCTTAGGGGGACTAGGTTACGAGCAGTACTTC.

The CDR3 is CASSRGQGNYEQYF. In DNA form, the CDR3 reads TGCGCCAGCAGCCGTGGACAGGGGAACTACGAGCAGTACTTC. V is TRBV5-1 and J is TRBJ2-7; 9 bases are shared with TRBD1. Germline V gene sequence: CDR1 SGHRS, CDR2 YFSETQ. V trimming: 4 bases; J trimming: 3 bases; junction bases outside the gene matches: 5. There are 14 residues in the CDR3.

J is TRBJ2-6 and V is TRBV28, with D unclear. The CDR3 extends over 16 amino acids. The V end was cut by 2 bases, the J end by 0 bases, with 8 bases between. CDR1 MDHEN and CDR2 SYDVKM come from the germline V gene. CDR3: CASSLRLGSGANVLTF. The CDR3, as DNA: TGTGCCAGCAGTTTAAGACTTGGCTCTGGGGCCAACGTCCTGACTTTC.

Comment on this clone: The sample holds other DNA sequences that translate to the same CDR3. V gene TRBV30 combines with J gene TRBJ1-5, with D hard to call. Per germline, CDR1 GTSNPN and CDR2 SVGIG (reference sequence). Between the trimmed V and J ends, which lost 0 bases and 4 bases, there was a span of 7 bases. CDR3 size: 13 residues. The CDR3 spells CAWSVRENQPQHF. CDR3 coding DNA: TGTGCCTGGAGTGTAAGGGAAAATCAGCCCCAGCATTTT.

V is TRBV5-6 and J is TRBJ1-2, with D unresolved. The length of the CDR3 is 14 residues. Germline V gives CDR1 SGHDT, CDR2 YYEEEE. Deletions cut 0 bases from V and 7 bases from J, with 13 bases between. The CDR3 loop reads CASSLGGGFGGYTF. The CDR3 DNA is TGTGCCAGCAGCTTGGGAGGAGGGTTCGGTGGCTACACCTTC.

The V and J genes are TRBV11-2 and TRBJ2-1, with 9 bases aligning to TRBD2. The length of the CDR3 is 13 residues. Germline-derived CDR1 and CDR2 are SGHAT and FQNNGV. J was trimmed by 7 bases and V by 6 bases; bases with no gene match: 4. The DNA of the CDR3 is TGTGCCAGCAGAGCGGGAGGTAGGAATGAGCAGTTCTTC. Translating it yields CASRAGGRNEQFF.

The chain carries TRBV6-1 and TRBJ2-4; possible D gene TRBD1, 6 bases. The germline V and J ends were trimmed by 2 bases and 3 bases, with 17 bases remaining between them. Per the germline V gene, CDR1 is MNHNS and CDR2 is SASEGT. The CDR3 loop spans 17 amino acids. CDR3 bases: TGTGCCAGCAGTGAAAGACAGGAGAGTATCGACAAAAACATTCAGTACTTC. Translated, it gives CASSERQESIDKNIQYF.

The CDR3 here is CASSDWAASYEQYF. The CDR3 DNA follows: TGCGCCAGCAGTGATTGGGCAGCCTCCTACGAGCAGTACTTC. This chain connects TRBV10-2 to TRBJ2-7; D call uncertain. V was cut by 3 bases and J by 0 bases, with 9 bases left in between. CDR1 WSHSY and CDR2 SAAADI come from the germline V gene. This CDR3 spans 14 amino acids.

CDR3 protein: CASSADRILYEQYF. As DNA, the CDR3 is TGTGCCAGCAGTGCAGACAGGATACTCTACGAGCAGTACTTC. The chain uses TRBV5-4 and TRBJ2-7; maybe TRBD1 (6 bases). The CDR3 consists of 14 residues. Germline V gives CDR1 SGHNT, CDR2 YYREEE (reference sequence). V gave up 5 bases and J gave up 3 bases, with 15 bases separating them.

This chain uses TRBV5-6 with TRBJ2-1, with 7 bases aligning to TRBD1. Germline V lookup: CDR1 SGHDT, CDR2 YYEEEE. The CDR3 covers 16 residues. J lost 5 bases, V lost 0 bases, and 8 bases had no gene match. CDR3 coding DNA: TGTGCCAGCAGCTTGGAGGGACAGATTCTTGACAATGAGCAGTTCTTC. Protein product: CASSLEGQILDNEQFF.

The chain links TRBV7-2 to TRBJ2-7, with D unresolved. Trimming stripped 6 bases from V and 4 bases from J, with 10 bases between. The CDR3 length is 12 residues. Germline V gene lookup returns CDR1 SGHTA and CDR2 FQGNSA. CDR3 in amino acids: CASRRDRYEQYF. DNA for the CDR3: TGTGCCAGCAGAAGAGACCGTTACGAGCAGTACTTC.

The chain couples TRBV19 to TRBJ1-5; D unresolved. The CDR3 contains 14 residues. The V gene lost 2 bases and the J gene lost 5 bases, with 10 bases spanning the gap. Germline values: CDR1 LNHDA, CDR2 SQIVND (reference sequence). Here the CDR3 reads CASSIFQSDQPQHF. As DNA, the CDR3 is TGTGCCAGTAGTATATTTCAGTCAGATCAGCCCCAGCATTTT.